The entry below describes one T cell receptor (beta chain). This table comes from immunoSEQ multiplex PCR, and its TCRdb copy is limited to in-frame clones, with some not included. The sample contains some 2,100,000 clones, just over 90% of which appear only once. The source of the sample is a study of shared clonotypes between healthy human individuals. About the study: CD4 naive and CD4 memory each took three plates per donor, while CD8 naive took two and CD8 memory one.

CDR3 length: 16 amino acids. CDR1 is MNHEY, CDR2 SMNVEV, per germline (reference sequence). V lost 5 bases and J lost 5; bases outside the gene matches: 10. Naive CD8 cells lacked CD45RO and underwent positive selection for CCR7, leaving out terminally differentiated effector memory CD45RA+ cells. Each donor was a Caucasian adult residing in Nashville, Tennessee. Sequencing was carried out using naive CD8+ T cells from PBMCs. The clonotype was recovered from a man younger than 35 in good health. Some clones in this sample may be carry-over from other donors' samples. The V gene is TRBV27, the J gene TRBJ1-4, with 8 bases identical to TRBD1. The CDR3 loop is CASSPGWTGINEKLFF. In DNA, the CDR3 is TGTGCCAGCAGTCCCGGGTGGACAGGGATCAATGAAAAACTGTTTTTT.